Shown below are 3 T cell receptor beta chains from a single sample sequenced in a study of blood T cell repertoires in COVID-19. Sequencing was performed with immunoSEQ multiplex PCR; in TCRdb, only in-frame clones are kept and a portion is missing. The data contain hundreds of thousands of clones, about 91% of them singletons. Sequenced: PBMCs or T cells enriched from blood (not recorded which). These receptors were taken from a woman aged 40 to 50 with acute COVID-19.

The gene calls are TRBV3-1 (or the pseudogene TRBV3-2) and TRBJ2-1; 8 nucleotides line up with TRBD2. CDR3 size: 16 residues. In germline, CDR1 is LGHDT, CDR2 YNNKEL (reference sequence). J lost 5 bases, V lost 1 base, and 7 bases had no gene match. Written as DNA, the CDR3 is TGTGCCAGCAGCCAAGGGGCGGGACTAGTAAACAATGAGCAGTTCTTC. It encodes CASSQGAGLVNNEQFF.

The CDR3 loop is CASSSPGTSGSDEQFF. The CDR3 coding sequence is TGTGCCAGCAGTTCCCCCGGGACTAGCGGGAGTGATGAGCAGTTCTTC. The rearrangement links TRBV28 to TRBJ2-1, with 14 bases aligning to TRBD2. V shed 4 bases and J 8 bases; nucleotides not matched to a gene: 7. The CDR3 runs to 16 residues. Germline CDR1 is MDHEN and CDR2 is SYDVKM.

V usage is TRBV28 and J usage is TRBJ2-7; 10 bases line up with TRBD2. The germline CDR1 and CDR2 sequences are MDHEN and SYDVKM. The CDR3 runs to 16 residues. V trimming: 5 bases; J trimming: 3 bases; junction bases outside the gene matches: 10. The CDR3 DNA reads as TGTGCCAGCAGTACCCAACTAGCGGGAATATACTACGAGCAGTACTTC. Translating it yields CASSTQLAGIYYEQYF.